Presented here are 21 T cell receptor beta chains from one specimen sequenced in a study of OX40 agonist ivuxolimab in advanced cancers. Assay used: immunoSEQ multiplex PCR; TCRdb lists only in-frame clones, some missing. The table lists tens of thousands of clones, about 91% of them singletons. Specimen: CD4+ or CD8+ T cells sorted from blood, collected in a trial of the OX40 agonist ivuxolimab. The source is an adult with an advanced solid tumor such as melanoma, head and neck, liver or kidney cancer.

This chain links TRBV27 with TRBJ2-2; 7 positions agree with TRBD2. V lost 6 bases and J lost 3; bases outside the gene matches: 7. The CDR3 length is 15 residues. Per germline, CDR1 MNHEY and CDR2 SMNVEV (reference sequence). This CDR3 is CASRDIGGDTGELFF. CDR3 nucleotide sequence: TGTGCCAGCAGAGACATTGGGGGGGACACCGGGGAGCTGTTTTTT.

The chain links TRBV30 to TRBJ2-4; no definite D call. V was clipped by 2 bases and J by 7 bases, with 9 bases between them. This CDR3 has 12 amino acids. In germline, CDR1 is GTSNPN, CDR2 SVGIG (reference sequence). Here the CDR3 reads CAWSSLGNIQYF. The CDR3 DNA reads TGTGCCTGGAGTTCGTTGGGGAACATTCAGTACTTC.

The V gene is TRBV4-1, the J gene TRBJ2-1; 7 nucleotides align to TRBD2. CDR1 is MGHRA and CDR2 is YSYEKL in the germline V gene. The J segment lost 0 bases and the V segment lost 2 bases, leaving 4 bases of the junction unmatched. The CDR3 has 16 residues. Here the CDR3 reads CASSQQPSGSYNEQFF. The CDR3 DNA sequence: TGCGCCAGCAGCCAACAGCCTAGCGGCTCCTACAATGAGCAGTTCTTC.

This chain links TRBV2 with TRBJ1-1; tentative D call: TRBD1 (6 bases). Germline CDR1 and CDR2: SNHLY and FYNNEI. The CDR3 consists of 14 residues. V lost 6 bases, J lost 3 bases, and 14 bases lay in between. The CDR3 region has the DNA TGTGCCAGCAGCAACACAGGGAAGGACACTGAAGCTTTCTTT. This translates into CASSNTGKDTEAFF.

This chain joins TRBV2 and TRBJ2-2, with 9 positions matching TRBD2. Trimming at V came to 4 bases and at J to 2 bases, leaving 5 bases not matched to a gene. Germline values: CDR1 SNHLY, CDR2 FYNNEI. The CDR3 length is 16 residues. For the CDR3, the DNA is TGTGCCAGCAGTGTGGCGGGGGGGACTAACACCGGGGAGCTGTTTTTT. Amino acids: CASSVAGGTNTGELFF.

The chain combines TRBV4-2 with TRBJ2-7; 7 positions agree with TRBD2. Per the germline V gene, CDR1 is LGHNA and CDR2 is YNFKEQ. This CDR3 is built from 16 residues. Unmatched junction bases numbered 10, after V lost 0 bases and J lost 5 bases. The CDR3 protein is CASSQDVVREFHEQYF. The CDR3 nucleotides read TGTGCCAGCAGCCAAGATGTTGTGCGGGAGTTTCACGAGCAGTACTTC.

This chain connects TRBV15 to TRBJ2-1; D call uncertain. This CDR3 contains 14 residues. The V gene's germline CDR1 is LNHNV and CDR2 YYDKDF (reference sequence). Trimming took 1 base from V and 4 from J, leaving 8 bases between them. CDR3 amino acids: CATSRAFSYNEQFF. CDR3 coding DNA: TGTGCCACCAGCAGAGCCTTTTCGTACAATGAGCAGTTCTTC.

V gene TRBV7-2 combines with J gene TRBJ2-1, with 14 bases lining up with TRBD2. The trim removed 5 bases at V and 7 bases at J, leaving 7 bases unmatched. The germline V gene has CDR1 SGHTA and CDR2 FQGNSA. This CDR3 comprises 16 residues. CDR3 in amino acids: CASSPRLAGGLNEQFF. CDR3 coding DNA: TGTGCCAGCAGCCCCCGACTAGCGGGAGGGTTAAATGAGCAGTTCTTC.

This clone showed up just once. This sequence joins TRBV30 and TRBJ2-7; no firm D call. This CDR3 region has 11 residues. The V gene lost 4 bases and the J gene lost 3 bases, with 7 bases spanning the gap. Germline V CDR1 and CDR2: GTSNPN, SVGIG (reference sequence). The CDR3 reads CAWTDVYEQYF. The CDR3 coding sequence is TGTGCCTGGACAGACGTCTACGAGCAGTACTTC.

V is TRBV29-1 and J is TRBJ2-7; tentative D call: TRBD1 (5 bases). The ends were cut back, 7 bases at V and 4 bases at J, with 26 bases in the middle. Germline V gives CDR1 SQVTM, CDR2 ANQGSEA. This CDR3 is 16 amino acids long. The CDR3 sequence: CSAARGQGWGSYEQYF. As DNA, the CDR3 is TGCAGCGCCGCGCGTGGGCAGGGATGGGGCTCATACGAGCAGTACTTC.

Remarks on this clone: The sample has other DNA sequences that encode this CDR3 too. V and J are TRBV10-3 and TRBJ2-7; 9 bases line up with TRBD2. The CDR3 is made up of 16 amino acids. V shed 0 bases, J shed 3 bases, and the junction held 6 bases outside the gene matches. Per the germline V gene, CDR1 is ENHRY and CDR2 is SYGVKD. The CDR3 loop reads CAISESYSGSGYEQYF. CDR3 in DNA: TGTGCCATCAGTGAGTCGTATAGCGGGAGTGGCTACGAGCAGTACTTC.

DNA of the CDR3: TGTGCCAGTACCAGAGTTTCGGCCACTGAAGCTTTCTTT. Its translation: CASTRVSATEAFF. V is TRBV19 and J is TRBJ1-1; D remains unclear. Per the germline V gene, CDR1 is LNHDA and CDR2 is SQIVND (reference sequence). The CDR3 spans 13 residues. Trimming shortened V by 7 bases and J by 4 bases, and 13 bases separated the two germline ends.

The chain carries TRBV5-1 and TRBJ2-6; no reliable D call. The V gene's germline CDR1 is SGHRS and CDR2 YFSETQ. The V end was cut by 0 bases, the J end by 1 base, with 8 bases between. This CDR3 comprises 16 residues. CDR3 protein: CASSLGTNSGANVLTF. The CDR3 region has the DNA TGCGCCAGCAGCTTGGGAACAAATTCTGGGGCCAACGTCCTGACTTTC.

The chain couples TRBV19 to TRBJ1-2; D ambiguous. Per germline, CDR1 LNHDA and CDR2 SQIVND (reference sequence). CDR3 length equals 12 residues. Between the trimmed V and J ends, which lost 4 bases and 0 bases, there was a span of 3 bases. The CDR3 region is CASSNANYGYTF. CDR3 DNA: TGTGCCAGTAGTAATGCTAACTATGGCTACACCTTC.

The chain recombines TRBV7-4 with TRBJ2-6; no definite D call. Germline CDR1 is SGHVT and CDR2 is SQSDAQ. Trimming removed 4 bases at V and 5 bases at J, with 21 bases between. CDR3 length equals 18 residues. The CDR3 loop is CASSCCFCSQSRANVLTF. The CDR3 coding sequence is TGTGCCAGCAGCTGCTGTTTTTGCTCACAAAGTCGGGCCAACGTCCTGACTTTC.

The chain joins TRBV28 to TRBJ2-4; D possibly uses TRBD1 or TRBD2 (5 bases each). Germline lookup yields CDR1 MDHEN and CDR2 SYDVKM. This CDR3 spans 15 amino acids. Trimming removed 3 bases from V and 6 bases from J, with 15 bases in between. The DNA of the CDR3 is TGTGCCAGCAGTTTTGCACGGGCAGGGAGAAACATTCAGTACTTC. Residues: CASSFARAGRNIQYF.

V usage is TRBV14 and J usage is TRBJ2-2; 11 nucleotides align to TRBD2. The germline V gene has CDR1 SGHDN and CDR2 FVKESK. The CDR3 contains 15 residues. V was clipped by 6 bases and J by 5 bases; unmatched bases: 5. The CDR3 sequence: CASSSSGGPTGELFF. Here the CDR3 DNA reads TGTGCCAGCAGTTCTAGCGGGGGGCCTACCGGGGAGCTGTTTTTT.

This clone appeared a few times. The chain has TRBV9 and TRBJ1-2; the D gene is possibly TRBD1 (6 bases). This CDR3 spans 13 amino acids. The germline gives CDR1 SGDLS, CDR2 YYNGEE. Between the trimmed V and J ends, which lost 6 bases and 6 bases, there was a span of 15 bases. CDR3 bases: TGTGCCAGCAAACAAACAGGGAGCGATGGCTACACCTTC. Residues: CASKQTGSDGYTF.

The gene calls are TRBV27 and TRBJ2-2; weak D call: TRBD1 (6 bases). V was pared by 0 bases and J by 1 base, with 12 bases between. This CDR3 has 17 amino acids. In germline, CDR1 is MNHEY, CDR2 SMNVEV (reference sequence). In DNA form, the CDR3 reads TGTGCCAGCAGTTTATCGGACCAGGGGCTGAACACCGGGGAGCTGTTTTTT. Translation gives CASSLSDQGLNTGELFF.

This clone was found once. The chain has TRBV7-8 and TRBJ2-1, with a possible D match to TRBD2 (5 bases). The CDR3 sequence is 13 residues long. The ends were cut back, 4 bases at V and 5 bases at J, with 9 bases in the middle. Looked up from germline, CDR1 is SGHVS and CDR2 is FQNEAQ. CDR3 amino acids: CASSSGLHNEQFF. In nucleotides, the CDR3 is TGTGCCAGCAGCTCAGGACTCCACAATGAGCAGTTCTTC.

This clone was seen a single time. The chain employs TRBV10-1 and TRBJ2-1, with D uncertain. Germline-derived CDR1 and CDR2 are WNHNN and SYGVQD (reference sequence). Trimming cost V 3 bases and J 0 bases, with 12 bases left between them. The CDR3 has 16 residues. The CDR3 coding sequence is TGCGCCAGCAGTGACCTCGAGGAGAGCTCCTACAATGAGCAGTTCTTC. Its translation is CASSDLEESSYNEQFF.